This T cell receptor beta chain was obtained from a study of OX40 agonist ivuxolimab in advanced cancers. Describing the broader study: The costimulatory receptor OX40 (CD134) was targeted by ivuxolimab, a fully human IgG2 agonistic monoclonal antibody. Intravenous ivuxolimab was administered to patients every 2 weeks at six dose levels: 0.01, 0.1, 0.3, 1.5, 3 and 10 mg/kg. Among the 52 dose-escalation patients, some 20 had hepatocellular carcinoma, roughly 15 melanoma, 9 renal cell carcinoma and 9 head and neck cancer. A male proportion of 82.7% and a mean age of approximately 61 years, ranging from about 20 to 80, were recorded for the dose-escalation cohort. Prior anti-PD-1, anti-PD-L1 or anti-CTLA-4 therapy was permitted, and checkpoint inhibitors had been received by about 37% of dose-escalation patients. Three dose-escalation patients achieved partial responses, one with hepatocellular carcinoma and two with cutaneous melanoma. Peripheral TCRbeta sequencing aimed to test whether ivuxolimab altered TCR sequence diversity and caused clonal T-cell expansion. The monotherapy dose-escalation portion (N ≈ 50 patients) of the phase I ivuxolimab trial is reported in the paper. The paper as a whole reports these results and caveats: Low levels of normalized T-cell clonal expansion were also seen in some patients who did not respond. After ivuxolimab, expanded clones were on average more numerous among CD8+ T cells than among CD4+ T cells. The antigen specificity of the clonally expanded peripheral T cells was not determined. In the 0.1-3.0 mg/kg groups, partial responders had among the lowest normalized peripheral clonal expansion, particularly in CD8+ T cells. At doses from 0.1 to 3.0 mg/kg, clonal expansion was seen in both CD4+ and CD8+ blood T cells between baseline and week 6.

With respect to this clone: No cognate antigen has been identified for it. No per-base quality is available; no much larger clone lies one base away.

Genomic DNA was extracted from sorted cells for sequencing of the TCRbeta CDR3 region. The immunoSEQ Assay was used for sequencing of TCRbeta CDR3 regions. What TCRdb holds here is the immuneACCESS table cut down to in-frame rearrangements. Part of the clones is not present; checked against another copy, under half of the missing clones reflect an unresolved V gene, and the others are unexplained. The sample profile shows roughly 80,000 clones; about nine tenths of them were found once. In total, the top ten clones hold roughly 5.8% of the sample. Patients with a history of autoimmune disease or receiving systemic immunosuppression were excluded from the trial. Peripheral blood for TCR sequencing was drawn from every dose cohort at baseline, at cycle 4 day 1 and at cycle 7 day 1. The samples were taken from a phase I, first-in-human, multicenter, open-label dose-escalation trial of ivuxolimab. Adults with locally advanced or metastatic melanoma, renal cell, hepatocellular, or head and neck squamous cell carcinoma were enrolled in the trial. Before TCR sequencing, CD4+ and CD8+ T cells were separately sorted from peripheral blood.

Ends trimmed: V by 3 bases, J by 0 bases; bases unmatched to a gene: 4. CDR3 length: 15 amino acids, cysteine to phenylalanine. This entry keeps only the CDR3 DNA: 45 bases, framed from base 1. Looking up the germline V gene (reference sequence) yields CDR1 LNHDA and CDR2 SQIVND. The receptor's source is an adult with an advanced solid tumor such as melanoma, head and neck, liver or kidney cancer. The source was CD4+ or CD8+ T cells sorted from blood, collected in a trial of the OX40 agonist ivuxolimab. The chain couples TRBV19 to TRBJ1-1, and TRBD1 aligns with 7 junction nucleotides. The nucleotides read TGTGCCAGTAGTATTCGTACAGGGGTGAACACTGAAGCTTTCTTT. Translated, it gives CASSIRTGVNTEAFF.